This record covers a single T cell receptor beta chain. The sample is drawn from a study of blood T cell repertoires in COVID-19. Study overall: Nucleic acid was either cDNA or gDNA, and it came from T cells, B-cell-depleted T cells, or PBMCs.

The method was immunoSEQ multiplex PCR; TCRdb's version includes in-frame clones alone and lacks a portion of them. In the table there are around 330,000 clones, 90% of which are singletons. The study drew participants aged roughly 18 to 95 years from 20 to 30 US areas. Germline V gene sequence: CDR1 MNHEY, CDR2 SVGAGI. The V end lost 0 bases, the J end lost 0 bases, and 8 bases lay between the germline ends. The CDR3 sequence is 16 residues long. This TCR came from a man aged 60 to 69 who had recovered from COVID-19. Sample: PBMCs or T cells enriched from blood (not recorded which). V and J are TRBV6-5 and TRBJ2-2; D may be TRBD1 (6 bases). CDR3 sequence (DNA): TGTGCCAGCAGTTACTCGTACAGGGCGAACACCGGGGAGCTGTTTTTT. Protein product: CASSYSYRANTGELFF.